This entry concerns a single T cell receptor (beta chain). What this receptor recognizes is not known. The record has no base qualities; no much larger clone is one base away. The immunoSEQ Assay, a bias-controlled multiplex PCR, was used to amplify TCRbeta CDR3 regions from genomic DNA. Concerning the study's data processing: Within the assay, amplification of reference gene primers was used to estimate how many nucleated cells each sample contained. Sequence reads were collapsed and filtered to measure the absolute abundance of every unique TCRbeta CDR3 rearrangement. For each sample, productive Simpson clonality was calculated by taking the square root of Simpson's diversity index across productive rearrangements. TCRdb stores this immuneACCESS table with in-frame sequences only. Part of the clones is absent; in the studies checked, under half of the shortfall reflects unresolved V genes, and no reason is known for the rest. V and J calls and clone size are given by that table; D and trimming were obtained from the DNA. The sample table lists over 100,000 clones, approximately 86% of them with a count of one. The ten largest clonotypes hold about an eighth of the sample.

CDR3 length: 15 amino acids, cysteine to phenylalanine. The CDR3 DNA has 45 bases and is translated from base 1. This specimen comes from a study of blood T cell repertoires in COVID-19 (dated by TCRdb to 2020 to 2021). General notes on the study: The collaborator samples originated in the United States, Italy and Spain and spanned the acute and convalescent phases of COVID-19. The repertoires were made available in a free public database intended to serve as a resource for research on the immune response to SARS-CoV-2. The prospective study material was composed of cDNA or gDNA derived from T cells, B-cell-depleted T cells, or PBMCs. The dataset comprised deeply sampled blood TCRbeta repertoires from subjects exposed to, actively infected with, or recovered from COVID-19. The sample metadata nearly always contained a de-identified subject ID, COVID-19 status, age in years and sex. Where HLA class I and class II types were available, the types were taken from metadata supplied by the sample provider, not from assay-based typing. Samples came from the ongoing ImmuneRACE study (first 160 participants) plus 1,254 subjects from 6 global collaborators. The study at large found these results: The amount of clinical and demographic metadata varied by source and participant and was provided uncurated.

At one collaborating source in Seattle, patients were enrolled during active infection and were followed longitudinally through the course of disease. Collaborating institutions collected whole blood in K2EDTA tubes following their own protocols. For TCRbeta analysis, collaborators shipped samples as frozen whole blood, isolated PBMCs, or DNA extracted from either of those sample types. The TCR comes from a woman between 65 and 79 years old with COVID-19, enrolled during active disease. The chain links TRBV12-2 with TRBJ2-7; TRBD2 is the table's D call and was not checked against the DNA. TRBV12-2 is an annotated pseudogene. The sample comprised peripheral blood. The nucleotide sequence is TGTGCAAGTCGCCACAGGCGGGGGCGCGGTTACGAGCAGTACTTC. This sequence encodes CASRHRRGRGYEQYF.